The next 8 T cell receptor beta chains were all read from a single sample in a study of blood T cell repertoires in COVID-19. Libraries were prepared by immunoSEQ multiplex PCR; TCRdb keeps only in-frame clonotypes and omits some of them. In the table there are about 92,000 clones, 80% of which are singletons. Sample: peripheral blood. All receptors come from a man aged 45-65 years who had recovered from COVID-19.

This chain uses TRBV18 with TRBJ2-1; D is perhaps TRBD2 (5 bases). Trimming pared 4 bases from V and 7 bases from J, leaving 14 bases between. This CDR3 spans 14 amino acids. Germline V gene sequence: CDR1 KGHSH, CDR2 LQKENI. The chain's CDR3 is CASSLSSGGNEQFF. CDR3 nucleotides: TGTGCCAGCTCACTCAGCTCCGGAGGTAATGAGCAGTTCTTC.

The chain links TRBV10-3 to TRBJ1-4; unclear D gene. Trimming shortened V by 3 bases and J by 8 bases, and 10 bases separated the two germline ends. CDR1 and CDR2 (germline): ENHRY, SYGVKD. This CDR3 is built from 13 residues. Here the CDR3 reads CAISEAGSEKLFF. The CDR3, as DNA: TGTGCCATCAGTGAAGCGGGATCCGAAAAACTGTTTTTT.

The rearrangement links TRBV5-1 to TRBJ2-1; possible D gene TRBD2, 6 bases. This CDR3 is 15 amino acids long. The V end lost 1 base, the J end lost 7 bases, and 15 bases lay between the germline ends. Per the germline V gene, CDR1 is SGHRS and CDR2 is YFSETQ. The CDR3 DNA follows: TGCGCCAGCAGCTTGTGGGAGACTAGAATAAATGAGCAGTTCTTC. Encoded protein: CASSLWETRINEQFF.

This clone came up a few times. V and J are TRBV19 and TRBJ1-2; D is perhaps TRBD1 (6 bases). The germline gives CDR1 LNHDA, CDR2 SQIVND (reference sequence). Trimming pared 5 bases from V and 6 bases from J, leaving 16 bases between. The length of the CDR3 is 14 residues. CDR3: CASSFGGGGDGYTF. CDR3 bases: TGTGCCAGTAGTTTCGGCGGCGGGGGCGATGGCTACACCTTC.

V and J are TRBV6-5 and TRBJ2-4; 7 nucleotides match TRBD1. V was pared by 6 bases and J by 0 bases, with 5 bases of the junction left unmatched. Germline CDR1 MNHEY, CDR2 SVGAGI. The CDR3 is 15 residues long. CDR3 amino acids: CASRPDRVAKNIQYF. Written as DNA, the CDR3 is TGTGCCAGCAGACCAGACAGGGTAGCCAAAAACATTCAGTACTTC.

V and J are TRBV4-3 and TRBJ2-1; 12 bases match TRBD2. CDR3 length: 17 amino acids. The V and J ends lost 1 base and 9 bases, in that order; junction bases with no gene match: 10. CDR1 is LGHNA and CDR2 is YSLEER in the germline V gene. CDR3 nucleotide sequence: TGCGCCAGCAGCCAAGGGCCGGGGGCGGGACTAGCGGGTGAGCAGTTCTTC. Translated: CASSQGPGAGLAGEQFF.

The chain uses TRBV19 and TRBJ2-1, with 7 bases identical to TRBD2. Per the germline V gene, CDR1 is LNHDA and CDR2 is SQIVND (reference sequence). The V gene end was trimmed by 4 bases and the J gene end by 8 bases; junction bases not matched to a gene: 14. This CDR3 has 16 residues. The DNA for the CDR3 is TGTGCCAGTAGTAGGGGGGGAGGGAAAGGGTTAGATGAGCAGTTCTTC. This codes for CASSRGGGKGLDEQFF.

This rearrangement joins TRBV5-1 to TRBJ2-5; D might be TRBD2 (5 bases). CDR1 and CDR2 (germline): SGHRS, YFSETQ. V was cut by 1 base and J by 5 bases, with 15 bases left in between. This CDR3 contains 15 residues. CDR3 sequence (DNA): TGCGCCAGCAGCTTGCAGACCCCCAGAGGGGAGACCCAGTACTTC. This codes for CASSLQTPRGETQYF.